This record concerns one TCR beta chain sequence. Trimming took off 4 bases at V and 2 bases at J, with 14 bases between the two ends. This CDR3 contains 15 residues. The germline V gene has CDR1 LGHNA and CDR2 YNFKEQ. Only in-frame clones appear in the TCRdb table, and some are missing; sequencing was by immunoSEQ multiplex PCR. The top ten clones hold 4% of a sample with approximately 170,000 clones, 86% of them seen once. This sample was taken from a study of blood T cell repertoires in COVID-19. Study-level information: The analysed material was cDNA or gDNA that came from T cells, B-cell-depleted T cells, or PBMCs.

The V gene is TRBV4-2, the J gene TRBJ2-5, with a possible D match to TRBD2 (6 bases). The material sequenced was peripheral blood. The source is a woman aged 70-85 years with acute or convalescent COVID-19. The CDR3 sequence is CASSRDWRGQETQYF. The CDR3 region has the DNA TGTGCCAGCAGCCGGGACTGGCGAGGACAAGAGACCCAGTACTTC.